This section outlines one TCR beta chain sequence together with its context. CDR1 is LGHNA, CDR2 YSLEER, per germline. This CDR3 region has 15 residues. V lost 1 base, J lost 2 bases, and 9 bases lay in between. TCRdb's table, derived via immunoSEQ multiplex PCR, lists solely in-frame clones and lacks some. Of more than 65,000 clones listed, 83% are singletons. The entry originates in a study of control samples from healthy donors and cancer patients. This receptor was taken from a man aged 60 to 69 in good health. The material sequenced was blood. This chain connects TRBV4-3 to TRBJ1-3; D is unclear. Here the CDR3 reads CASSQASVAGNTIYF. CDR3 nucleotides: TGCGCCAGCAGCCAAGCAAGTGTTGCTGGAAACACCATATATTTT.